This is a list of T cell receptor beta chains from one sample in a study of T cells expressing NK-cell markers. TCRdb derives one entry per CDR3 protein from the 5' RACE reads, leaving out DNA. Here the sample table reports roughly 150,000 distinct CDR3 sequences. The material sequenced was blood T cells: a sorted CD56 or NKG2C T cell subset, CD4+ or CD8+ T cells, or bulk PBMC T cells (not recorded which). These receptors were taken from a man between 18 and 69 years old in good health. Each CDR3 is given with its conserved first and last residue.

v_gene: TRBV4-1
j_gene: TRBJ2-7
CDR3aa: CASNIPGTYEQYF

v_gene: TRBV5-5
j_gene: TRBJ2-1
CDR3aa: CASSLAREGSGTYNEQFF

v_gene: TRBV2
j_gene: TRBJ1-1
CDR3aa: CASSRDSMNTEAFF

v_gene: TRBV11-1
j_gene: TRBJ2-5
CDR3aa: CASSLGLAGPQETQYF

v_gene: TRBV23-1
j_gene: TRBJ2-4
CDR3aa: CASSPSRRGDDIQYF

v_gene: TRBV5-1
j_gene: TRBJ2-7
CDR3aa: CASSWTSGGRSSYEQYF

v_gene: TRBV7-3
j_gene: TRBJ2-7
CDR3aa: CASSPNPGYEQYF

v_gene: TRBV5-1
j_gene: TRBJ2-2
CDR3aa: CASGTGTTNTGELFF

v_gene: TRBV5-6
j_gene: TRBJ2-5
CDR3aa: CASSFEQGPQETQYF

v_gene: TRBV10-3
j_gene: TRBJ1-1
CDR3aa: CAISEQNTEAFF

v_gene: TRBV6-1
j_gene: TRBJ2-3
CDR3aa: CASSEWQGSISTDTQYF

v_gene: TRBV28
j_gene: TRBJ2-2
CDR3aa: CASSFVARELFF

v_gene: TRBV6-5
j_gene: TRBJ1-5
CDR3aa: CASSYHRVGEPQHF